Presented here are 13 T cell receptor beta chains from one specimen sequenced in a study of blood T cell repertoires in COVID-19. Measured with immunoSEQ multiplex PCR; TCRdb has only the in-frame clones, and not every one. Altogether around 230,000 clones are present, approximately 85% being singletons, with the ten largest covering 4.5% to 6%. The sequenced material came from peripheral blood. Source of these receptors: a man aged 45-60 years with COVID-19, enrolled during active disease.

CDR3 DNA sequence: TGTGCCAGCAGTCAGGCGGGATCCTACGAGCAGTACTTC. It codes for CASSQAGSYEQYF. V gene TRBV25-1 combines with J gene TRBJ2-7, with D possibly TRBD2 on 6 matching bases. The CDR3 consists of 13 residues. The germline gives CDR1 MGHDK, CDR2 SYGVNS. V lost 5 bases and J lost 1, with 9 bases in between.

The chain is built from TRBV6-5 and TRBJ2-7; unclear D gene. This CDR3 has 13 residues. Trimming removed 6 bases from V and 0 bases from J, with 9 bases in between. CDR1 and CDR2 (germline): MNHEY, SVGAGI. The CDR3 bases are TGTGCCAGCAGCGGAGACGTCTCCTACGAGCAGTACTTC. It is translated as CASSGDVSYEQYF.

This chain connects TRBV27 to TRBJ2-7; a possible D gene is TRBD1 (6 bases). CDR3 length: 13 amino acids. Germline CDR1 reads MNHEY; CDR2 reads SMNVEV (reference sequence). Trimming left V 2 bases short and J 3 bases short, with 8 bases between. DNA for the CDR3: TGTGCCAGCAGTTTAGGACAGTTCTACGAGCAGTACTTC. It yields the protein CASSLGQFYEQYF.

The chain couples TRBV6-5 to TRBJ2-1; 10 positions agree with TRBD1. The CDR3 loop spans 14 amino acids. In germline, CDR1 is MNHEY, CDR2 SVGAGI. With V trimmed by 7 bases and J by 8 bases, 8 bases remained unmatched. The CDR3 sequence is CASTRDRGSHEQFF. The DNA of the CDR3 is TGTGCCAGCACGAGGGACAGGGGAAGTCATGAGCAGTTCTTC.

This rearrangement joins TRBV29-1 to TRBJ1-1; TRBD1 aligns across 12 bases. J was trimmed by 4 bases and V by 1 base; bases with no gene match: 7. CDR1 is SQVTM, CDR2 ANQGSEA, per germline. This CDR3 is built from 16 residues. CDR3 nucleotide sequence: TGCAGCGTTGAAGGAGGGACAGGGGGCGCGGGCACTGAAGCTTTCTTT. It translates to CSVEGGTGGAGTEAFF.

The rearrangement links TRBV14 to TRBJ1-4, with no clear D. Germline V gene data show CDR1 as SGHDN and CDR2 as FVKESK. CDR3 length: 12 residues. Between the trimmed V and J ends, which lost 4 bases and 8 bases, there was a span of 8 bases. The CDR3, as DNA: TGTGCCAGCAGCCGCCCCAGGGAAAAACTGTTTTTT. Encoded protein: CASSRPREKLFF.

The chain uses TRBV20-1 and TRBJ2-1, with a tentative D call TRBD2 (6 bases). CDR3 size: 14 residues. The germline CDR1 and CDR2 sequences are DFQATT and SNEGSKA (reference sequence). Trimming shortened V by 3 bases and J by 0 bases, and 9 bases separated the two germline ends. CDR3 sequence: CSASHGGSYNEQFF. The CDR3 region has the DNA TGCAGTGCTAGTCACGGGGGCTCCTACAATGAGCAGTTCTTC.

The gene calls are TRBV5-5 and TRBJ1-5; tentative D call: TRBD1 (5 bases). Germline V gene sequence: CDR1 SGHKS, CDR2 YYEKEE (reference sequence). The CDR3 sequence is 15 residues long. Deletions cut 1 base from V and 0 bases from J, with 8 bases between. As DNA, the CDR3 is TGTGCCAGCAGCTTGCTAGGGGATAGCAATCAGCCCCAGCATTTT. This gives the protein CASSLLGDSNQPQHF.

This chain connects TRBV12-3 or TRBV12-4 to TRBJ2-2, with D unresolved. The CDR3 totals 13 residues. Between the trimmed V and J ends, which lost 3 bases and 4 bases, there was a span of 6 bases. In DNA form, the CDR3 reads TGTGCCAGCAGTTTTTCAGGCACCGGGGAGCTGTTTTTT. It yields the protein CASSFSGTGELFF.

This sequence joins TRBV18 and TRBJ2-1; 7 positions match TRBD1. V trimming: 3 bases; J trimming: 0 bases; junction bases outside the gene matches: 8. CDR3 length: 17 residues. CDR1 is KGHSH and CDR2 is LQKENI in the germline V gene. The CDR3 DNA is TGTGCCAGCTCACCTCGAAATGGACAGGTCTCCTACAATGAGCAGTTCTTC. It encodes CASSPRNGQVSYNEQFF.

V usage is TRBV7-3 and J usage is TRBJ2-5; D perhaps matches TRBD1 (5 bases). The germline gives CDR1 SGHTA, CDR2 FQGTGA. The CDR3 runs to 14 residues. V shed 5 bases and J shed 0 bases, with 10 bases lying between them. CDR3 sequence: CASSPQGYQETQYF. Written as DNA, the CDR3 is TGTGCCAGCAGCCCTCAGGGTTACCAAGAGACCCAGTACTTC. The whole variable domain, filled in from reference TRBV7-3 and TRBJ2-5, reads GAGVSQTPSNKVTEKGKYVELRCDPISGHTALYWYRQSLGQGPEFLIYFQGTGAADDSGLPNDRFFAVRPEGSVSTLKIQRTERGDSAVYLCASSPQGYQETQYFGPGTRLLVL.

This clone was found a few times. The V gene is TRBV14, the J gene TRBJ2-3, with 9 bases aligning to TRBD2. Trimming removed 4 bases from V and 3 bases from J; junction bases left unmatched: 8. The CDR3 loop spans 16 amino acids. From germline, CDR1 is SGHDN and CDR2 FVKESK. In nucleotides, the CDR3 is TGTGCCAGCAGCCGATACTTTAGCGGGGGAACAGATACGCAGTATTTT. Protein sequence: CASSRYFSGGTDTQYF. Combining the CDR3 with reference TRBV14 and TRBJ2-3 gives the whole variable domain EAGVTQFPSHSVIEKGQTVTLRCDPISGHDNLYWYRRVMGKEIKFLLHFVKESKQDESGMPNNRFLAERTGGTYSTLKVQPAELEDSGVYFCASSRYFSGGTDTQYFGPGTRLTVL.

CDR3: CATSDPDTYYGYTF. The CDR3 DNA is TGTGCCACCAGTGATCCTGATACTTACTATGGCTACACCTTC. The chain recombines TRBV24-1 with TRBJ1-2; D not certain. Germline lookup yields CDR1 KGHDR and CDR2 SFDVKD. There are 14 residues in the CDR3. Trimming stripped 3 bases from V and 3 bases from J, with 10 bases between.